This TCR beta chain was recorded in a study of blood T cells in healthy people across ages. A second 7 to 11 cycle PCR used barcoded and J-beta primers. TCRdb called the 5' RACE reads again in MiXCR, with one record for every CDR3 protein. The table includes roughly 1.5 million distinct CDR3 sequences, roughly two fifths detected once. Germline CDR1 and CDR2: SGHDN and FVKESK. CDR3 length: 17 residues. V gave up 1 base and J gave up 1 base, with 14 bases separating them. The origin of this receptor is a woman in her late teens or twenties in good health. Sequencing was performed on blood. The chain couples TRBV14 to TRBJ1-3; D remains unclear. DNA for the CDR3: TGTGCCAGCAGCCAAGTCGATACAGCCTCTTCTGGAAACACCATATATTTT. Translation: CASSQVDTASSGNTIYF.